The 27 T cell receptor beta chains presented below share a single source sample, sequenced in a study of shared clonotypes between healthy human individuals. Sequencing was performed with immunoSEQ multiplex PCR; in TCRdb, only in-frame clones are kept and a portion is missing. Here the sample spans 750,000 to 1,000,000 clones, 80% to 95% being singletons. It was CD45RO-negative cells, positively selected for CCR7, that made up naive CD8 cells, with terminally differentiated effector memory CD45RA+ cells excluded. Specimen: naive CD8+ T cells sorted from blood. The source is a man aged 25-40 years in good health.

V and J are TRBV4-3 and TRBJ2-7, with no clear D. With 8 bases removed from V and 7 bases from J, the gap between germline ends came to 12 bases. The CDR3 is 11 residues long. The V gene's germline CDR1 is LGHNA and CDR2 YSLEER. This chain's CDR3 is CASGPWAEQYF. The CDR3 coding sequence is TGCGCCAGCGGGCCGTGGGCGGAGCAGTACTTC.

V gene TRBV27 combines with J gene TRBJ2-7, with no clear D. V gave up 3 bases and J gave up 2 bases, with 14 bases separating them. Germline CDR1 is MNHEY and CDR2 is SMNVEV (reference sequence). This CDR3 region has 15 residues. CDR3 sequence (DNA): TGTGCCAGCAGTTTCGGGTCTCTCCCTACCTACGAGCAGTACTTC. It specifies CASSFGSLPTYEQYF.

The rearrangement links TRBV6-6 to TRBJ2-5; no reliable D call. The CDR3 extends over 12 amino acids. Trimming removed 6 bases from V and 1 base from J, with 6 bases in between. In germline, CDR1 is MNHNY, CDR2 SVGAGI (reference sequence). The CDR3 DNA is TGTGCCAGCAGGATAAGCCAAGAGACCCAGTACTTC. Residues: CASRISQETQYF.

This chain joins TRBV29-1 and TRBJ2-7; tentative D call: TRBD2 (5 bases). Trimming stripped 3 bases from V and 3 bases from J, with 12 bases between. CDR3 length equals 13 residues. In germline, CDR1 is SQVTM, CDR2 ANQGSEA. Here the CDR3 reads CSVDTGGLYEQYF. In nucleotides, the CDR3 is TGCAGCGTTGATACCGGCGGACTCTACGAGCAGTACTTC.

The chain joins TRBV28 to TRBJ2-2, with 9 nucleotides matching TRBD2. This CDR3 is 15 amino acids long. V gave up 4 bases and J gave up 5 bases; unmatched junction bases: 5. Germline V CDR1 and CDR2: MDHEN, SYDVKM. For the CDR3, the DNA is TGTGCCAGCAGTTCGGGCCTAGCGGGAACCGGGGAGCTGTTTTTT. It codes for CASSSGLAGTGELFF.

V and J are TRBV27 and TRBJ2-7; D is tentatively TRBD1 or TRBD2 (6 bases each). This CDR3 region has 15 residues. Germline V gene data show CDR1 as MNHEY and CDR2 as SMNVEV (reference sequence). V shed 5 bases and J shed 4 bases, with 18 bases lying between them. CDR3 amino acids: CASSPGLGGWYEQYF. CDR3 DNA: TGTGCCAGCAGTCCCGGTTTAGGGGGGTGGTACGAGCAGTACTTC.

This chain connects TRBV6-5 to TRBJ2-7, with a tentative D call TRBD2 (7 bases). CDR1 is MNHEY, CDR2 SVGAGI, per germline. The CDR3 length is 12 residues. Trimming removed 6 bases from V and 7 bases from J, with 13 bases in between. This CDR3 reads CASRRGGEEQYF. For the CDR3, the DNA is TGTGCCAGCAGGAGGGGGGGAGAGGAGCAGTACTTC.

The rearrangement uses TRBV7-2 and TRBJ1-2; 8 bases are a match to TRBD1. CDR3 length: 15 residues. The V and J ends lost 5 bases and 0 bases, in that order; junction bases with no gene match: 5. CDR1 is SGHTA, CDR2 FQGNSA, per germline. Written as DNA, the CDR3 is TGTGCCAGCAGCGACTGGGACAGGCCTAACTATGGCTACACCTTC. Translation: CASSDWDRPNYGYTF.

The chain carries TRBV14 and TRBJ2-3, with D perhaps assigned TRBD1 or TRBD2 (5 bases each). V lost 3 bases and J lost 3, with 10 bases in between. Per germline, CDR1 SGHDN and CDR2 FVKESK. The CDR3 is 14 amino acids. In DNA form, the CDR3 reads TGTGCCAGCAGCCATTCCGGGACGACAGATACGCAGTATTTT. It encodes CASSHSGTTDTQYF.

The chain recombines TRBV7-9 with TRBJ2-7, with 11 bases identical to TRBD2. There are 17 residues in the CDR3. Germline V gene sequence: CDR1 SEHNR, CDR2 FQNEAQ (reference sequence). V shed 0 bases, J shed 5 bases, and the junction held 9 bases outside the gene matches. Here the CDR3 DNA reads TGTGCCAGCAGCTTAGCTTTAGCGGGAGGGCCGTTCAACGAGCAGTACTTC. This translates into CASSLALAGGPFNEQYF.

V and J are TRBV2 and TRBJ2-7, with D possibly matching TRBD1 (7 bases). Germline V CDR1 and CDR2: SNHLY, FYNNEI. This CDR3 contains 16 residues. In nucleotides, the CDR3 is TGTGCTACACACCCAGGAGGGGGCGCCGACCCCTTGGAGCAGTACTTC. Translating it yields CATHPGGGADPLEQYF.

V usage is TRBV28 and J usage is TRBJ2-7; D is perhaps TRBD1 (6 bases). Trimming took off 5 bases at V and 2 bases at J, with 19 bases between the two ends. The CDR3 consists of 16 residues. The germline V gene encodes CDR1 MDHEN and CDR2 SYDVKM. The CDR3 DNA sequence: TGTGCCAGCAGTGGCCTCGGGACATTACTTACCTACGAGCAGTACTTC. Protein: CASSGLGTLLTYEQYF. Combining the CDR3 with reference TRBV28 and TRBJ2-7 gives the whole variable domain DVKVTQSSRYLVKRTGEKVFLECVQDMDHENMFWYRQDPGLGLRLIYFSYDVKMKEKGDIPEGYSVSREKKERFSLILESASTNQTSMYLCASSGLGTLLTYEQYFGPGTRLTVT.

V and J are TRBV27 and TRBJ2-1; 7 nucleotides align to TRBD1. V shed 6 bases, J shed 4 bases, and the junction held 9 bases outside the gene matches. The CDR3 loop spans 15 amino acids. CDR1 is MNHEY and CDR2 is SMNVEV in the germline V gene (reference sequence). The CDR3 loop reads CASRNRQGMYNEQFF. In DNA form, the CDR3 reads TGTGCCAGCAGGAATAGACAGGGTATGTACAATGAGCAGTTCTTC.

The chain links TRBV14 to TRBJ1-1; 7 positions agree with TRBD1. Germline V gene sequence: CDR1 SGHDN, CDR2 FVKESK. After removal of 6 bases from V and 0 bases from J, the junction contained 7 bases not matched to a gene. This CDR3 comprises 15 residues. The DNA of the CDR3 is TGTGCCAGCAGTTACCGGGACAGTTTGAACACTGAAGCTTTCTTT. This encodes CASSYRDSLNTEAFF.

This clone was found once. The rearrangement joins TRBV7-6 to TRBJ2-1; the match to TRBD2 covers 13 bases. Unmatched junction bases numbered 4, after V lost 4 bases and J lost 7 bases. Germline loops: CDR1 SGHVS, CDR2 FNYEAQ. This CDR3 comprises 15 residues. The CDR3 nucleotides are TGTGCCAGCAGCTCGACTAGCGGGAGGATAAATGAGCAGTTCTTC. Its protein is CASSSTSGRINEQFF.

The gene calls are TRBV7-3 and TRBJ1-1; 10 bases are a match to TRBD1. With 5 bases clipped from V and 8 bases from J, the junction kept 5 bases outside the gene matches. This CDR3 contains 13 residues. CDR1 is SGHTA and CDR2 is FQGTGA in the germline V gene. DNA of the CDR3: TGTGCCAGCAGCCACCTGACAGGGGGCGAAGCTTTCTTT. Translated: CASSHLTGGEAFF. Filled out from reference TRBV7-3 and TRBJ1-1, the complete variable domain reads GAGVSQTPSNKVTEKGKYVELRCDPISGHTALYWYRQSLGQGPEFLIYFQGTGAADDSGLPNDRFFAVRPEGSVSTLKIQRTERGDSAVYLCASSHLTGGEAFFGQGTRLTVV.

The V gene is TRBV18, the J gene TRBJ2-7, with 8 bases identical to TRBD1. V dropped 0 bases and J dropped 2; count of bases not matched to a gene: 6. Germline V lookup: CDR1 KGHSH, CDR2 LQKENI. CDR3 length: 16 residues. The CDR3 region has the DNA TGTGCCAGCTCACCACCCCAGGACAGGGAGGCCTACGAGCAGTACTTC. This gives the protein CASSPPQDREAYEQYF. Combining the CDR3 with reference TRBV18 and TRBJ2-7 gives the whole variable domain NAGVMQNPRHLVRRRGQEARLRCSPMKGHSHVYWYRQLPEEGLKFMVYLQKENIIDESGMPKERFSAEFPKEGPSILRIQQVVRGDSAAYFCASSPPQDREAYEQYFGPGTRLTVT.

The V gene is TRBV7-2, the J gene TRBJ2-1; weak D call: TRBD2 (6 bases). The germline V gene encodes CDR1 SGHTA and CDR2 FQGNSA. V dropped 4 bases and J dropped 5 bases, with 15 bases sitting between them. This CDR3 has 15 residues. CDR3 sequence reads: CASSSRITGDNEQFF. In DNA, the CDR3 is TGTGCCAGCAGCTCCAGAATCACGGGGGACAATGAGCAGTTCTTC.

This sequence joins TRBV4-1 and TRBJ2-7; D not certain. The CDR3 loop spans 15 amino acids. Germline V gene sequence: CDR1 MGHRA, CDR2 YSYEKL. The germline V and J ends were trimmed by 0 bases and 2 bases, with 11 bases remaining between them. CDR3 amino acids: CASSQDHLATYEQYF. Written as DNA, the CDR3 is TGCGCCAGCAGCCAAGATCATCTTGCTACCTACGAGCAGTACTTC.

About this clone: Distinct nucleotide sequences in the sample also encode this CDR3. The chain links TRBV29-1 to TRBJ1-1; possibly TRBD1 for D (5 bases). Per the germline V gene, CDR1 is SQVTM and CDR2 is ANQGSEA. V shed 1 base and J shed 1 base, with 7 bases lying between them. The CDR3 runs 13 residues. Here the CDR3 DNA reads TGCAGCGTTGAAGGGCAGGGGAACACTGAAGCTTTCTTT. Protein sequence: CSVEGQGNTEAFF. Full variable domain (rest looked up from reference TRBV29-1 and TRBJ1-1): SAVISQKPSRDICQRGTSLTIQCQVDSQVTMMFWYRQQPGQSLTLIATANQGSEATYESGFVIDKFPISRPNLTFSTLTVSNMSPEDSSIYLCSVEGQGNTEAFFGQGTRLTVV.

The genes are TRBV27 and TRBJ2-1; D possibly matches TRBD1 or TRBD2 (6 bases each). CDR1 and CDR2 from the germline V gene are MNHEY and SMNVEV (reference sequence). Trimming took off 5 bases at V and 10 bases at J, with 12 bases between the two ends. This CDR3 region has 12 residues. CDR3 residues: CASSRGVDEQFF. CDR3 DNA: TGTGCCAGCAGTAGGGGGGTTGACGAGCAGTTCTTC.

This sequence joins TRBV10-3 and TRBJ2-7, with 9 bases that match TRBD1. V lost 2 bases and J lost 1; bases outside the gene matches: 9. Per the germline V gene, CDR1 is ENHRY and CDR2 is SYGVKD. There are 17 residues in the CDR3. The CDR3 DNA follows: TGTGCCATCAGTGAGCCCCCGGGACAGGGAGCGTCCTACGAGCAGTACTTC. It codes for CAISEPPGQGASYEQYF.

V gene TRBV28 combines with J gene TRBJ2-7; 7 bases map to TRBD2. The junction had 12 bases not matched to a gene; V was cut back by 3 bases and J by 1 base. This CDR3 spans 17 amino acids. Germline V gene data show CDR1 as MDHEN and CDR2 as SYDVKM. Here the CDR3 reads CASSFSLRASGSYEQYF. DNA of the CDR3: TGTGCCAGCAGTTTTAGTCTACGGGCTAGCGGATCCTACGAGCAGTACTTC.

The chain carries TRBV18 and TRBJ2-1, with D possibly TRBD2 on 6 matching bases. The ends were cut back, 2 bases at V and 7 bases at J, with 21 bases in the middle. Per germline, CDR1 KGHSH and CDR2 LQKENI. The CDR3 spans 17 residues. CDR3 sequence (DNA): TGTGCCAGCTCACCATCGCCGGGAGCAGTTGGGATGAATGAGCAGTTCTTC. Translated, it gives CASSPSPGAVGMNEQFF.

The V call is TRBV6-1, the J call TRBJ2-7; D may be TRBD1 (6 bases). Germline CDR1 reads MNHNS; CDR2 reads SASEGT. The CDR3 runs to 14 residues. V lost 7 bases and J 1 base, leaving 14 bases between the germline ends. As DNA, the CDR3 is TGTGCCAGCACTCAGGGGTTATTGTCCTACGAGCAGTACTTC. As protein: CASTQGLLSYEQYF.

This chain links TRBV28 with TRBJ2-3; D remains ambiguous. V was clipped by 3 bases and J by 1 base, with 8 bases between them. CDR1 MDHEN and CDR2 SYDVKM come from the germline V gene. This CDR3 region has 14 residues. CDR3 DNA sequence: TGTGCCAGCAGTTTCTTCCCTGGCACAGATACGCAGTATTTT. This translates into CASSFFPGTDTQYF.

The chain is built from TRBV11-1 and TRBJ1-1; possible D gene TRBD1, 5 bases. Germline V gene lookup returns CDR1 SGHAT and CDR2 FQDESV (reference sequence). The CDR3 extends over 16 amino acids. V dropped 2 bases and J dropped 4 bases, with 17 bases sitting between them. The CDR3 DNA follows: TGTGCCAGCAGCTTAAGGAGTTTCGGGGCAGGCACTGAAGCTTTCTTT. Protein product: CASSLRSFGAGTEAFF.